These T cell receptor beta chains were read from a single sample in a study of shared clonotypes between healthy human individuals. Libraries were prepared by immunoSEQ multiplex PCR; TCRdb keeps only in-frame clonotypes and omits some of them. The repertoire holds a few million clones, with approximately 92% as singletons. The sequencing input was naive CD4+ T cells sorted from blood. These receptor sequences come from a man younger than 35 in good health. The CDR3 runs from the conserved cysteine through the conserved F or W. Each record gives: CDR3 DNA, CDR3 protein, V gene, clone size, J gene, D gene. A D gene is named only where the DNA matches it firmly. Some rows mark clone size as missing; the rest say once, few, many or name a class of expanded clone.

TGCGCCAGCAGCCTACTAGCGGTCCAAGAGACCCAGTACTTC CASSLLAVQETQYF TRBV4-1 NA TRBJ2-5 TRBD2
TGTGCCAGCAGTAAAAACAGGGGGTCTAACTATGGCTACACCTTC CASSKNRGSNYGYTF TRBV6-5 NA TRBJ1-2 TRBD1
TGTGCCAGCAGTGCACGGACCGGGGGGACAAATGGCTACACCTTC CASSARTGGTNGYTF TRBV6-6 NA TRBJ1-2 NA
TGTGCCAGCAGCCAGGGTTTCGGCCACACTGAAGCTTTCTTT CASSQGFGHTEAFF TRBV28 few TRBJ1-1 NA
TGTGCCAGCAGTGCCACAGGGGGCTCTGGAAACACCATATATTTT CASSATGGSGNTIYF TRBV25-1 NA TRBJ1-3 TRBD1
TGTGCCAGCTCACCAAACAGGGCCTACTACGAGCAGTACTTC CASSPNRAYYEQYF TRBV18 NA TRBJ2-7 NA
TGTGCCAGAAGCTTTCCGCCAGGGACCCGGGAGCAGTACTTC CARSFPPGTREQYF TRBV5-3 NA TRBJ2-7 NA
TGTGCCAGCAGTACCCGAACCGCGACCCAGTACTTC CASSTRTATQYF TRBV28 NA TRBJ2-5 NA
TGTGCCAGCAGCCAACTAGCGGGAGTCCAAAATGAGCAGTTCTTC CASSQLAGVQNEQFF TRBV7-2 NA TRBJ2-1 TRBD2
TGTGCCAGCAGCCGGGGAGGGGGCGATGGCTACACCTTC CASSRGGGDGYTF TRBV7-3 NA TRBJ1-2 TRBD1
TGTGCCAGCGCGTCCCCACGGACAGGCGCATATGGCTACACCTTC CASASPRTGAYGYTF TRBV6-5 NA TRBJ1-2 TRBD1
TGTGCCAGCAGCCGGGACACTGAAGCTTTCTTT CASSRDTEAFF TRBV6-5 few TRBJ1-1 NA
TGTGCCAGCTCACCAATAGCGGGAGAGGGGCTAGCCAAAAACATTCAGTACTTC CASSPIAGEGLAKNIQYF TRBV18 NA TRBJ2-4 TRBD2
TGTGCCAGCAGCGCTTCGCTAGCGGGGGGAGAGACCCAGTACTTC CASSASLAGGETQYF TRBV9 NA TRBJ2-5 TRBD2
TGTGCCACGAGACTAGCAGACTCCTACGAGCAGTACTTC CATRLADSYEQYF TRBV7-2 NA TRBJ2-7 TRBD2
TGTGCCAGCAGTTTTAGCGGGACTAACCGGGAGCAGTACTTC CASSFSGTNREQYF TRBV5-4 NA TRBJ2-7 TRBD2
TGTGCCTGGAGTATTGGCAGTGAAGCTTTCTTT CAWSIGSEAFF TRBV30 few TRBJ1-1 NA
TGTGCCAGCAGCCCGCCCGACTCCCCTGGAGACACCGGGGAGCTGTTTTTT CASSPPDSPGDTGELFF TRBV9 NA TRBJ2-2 NA
TGTGCCAGCAGTTACTCCCGCGGGCAGAGGATCCACGAGCAGTACTTC CASSYSRGQRIHEQYF TRBV6-5 NA TRBJ2-7 NA
TGTGCCAGCAGCCCCAAGGGGGGAGCTTTAAACACTGAAGCTTTCTTT CASSPKGGALNTEAFF TRBV5-4 once TRBJ1-1 NA
TGCGCCAGCAGCGATGGGGCTAGACAGGGGCCGAGCTCTGGAAACACCATATATTTT CASSDGARQGPSSGNTIYF TRBV4-1 NA TRBJ1-3 TRBD1
TGTGCCAGCAGCTTAGCCGGGACAGATAATGAAAAACTGTTTTTT CASSLAGTDNEKLFF TRBV7-9 NA TRBJ1-4 TRBD1
TGTGCCAGCAGAAACGGGCGACAGGAACAAGAGACCCAGTACTTC CASRNGRQEQETQYF TRBV7-9 NA TRBJ2-5 NA
TGTGCCAGCAGTTTTAATGAAGGGGGTGGCTACACCTTC CASSFNEGGGYTF TRBV27 NA TRBJ1-2 NA
TGTGCCAGCTCGAGTCCGGGACAGGGGCCCGAGCAGTACTTC CASSSPGQGPEQYF TRBV19 NA TRBJ2-7 TRBD1
TGTGCCAGCAGCTTCCAGGGCCCCAGAACAGATACGCAGTATTTT CASSFQGPRTDTQYF TRBV7-9 NA TRBJ2-3 NA
TGTGCCAGCTCACCACTAAGGGGGGAGACCCAGTACTTC CASSPLRGETQYF TRBV18 NA TRBJ2-5 NA
TGTGCCAGCAGCCAAAACGACAGGGGAAAAGCTTTCTTT CASSQNDRGKAFF TRBV9 few TRBJ1-1 TRBD1
TGCGCCAGCAGTCGGGTTTACAGGGTCAGCTCCTATAATTCACCCCTCCACTTT CASSRVYRVSSYNSPLHF TRBV23-1 NA TRBJ1-6 NA
TGTGCCAGCAGTTTGGGACAGCCCAACTATGGCTACACCTTC CASSLGQPNYGYTF TRBV28 NA TRBJ1-2 TRBD1
TGTGCCAGCAGCAAAGAGAAGCAGGGGGTGCCTTTTTTCGAGCAGTACTTC CASSKEKQGVPFFEQYF TRBV21-1 NA TRBJ2-7 NA
TGTGCCAGCGGACAGGGTCCGGGTTCACCCCTCCACTTT CASGQGPGSPLHF TRBV27 NA TRBJ1-6 TRBD1
TGTGCCAGCAGCTTGGAGGTTGGTGGGGGACGCAGAACTGGAAACACCATATATTTT CASSLEVGGGRRTGNTIYF TRBV5-5 NA TRBJ1-3 NA
TGTGCCAGCAGCCGGTGGGCTAGCGGGAACACCGGGGAGCTGTTTTTT CASSRWASGNTGELFF TRBV5-6 NA TRBJ2-2 TRBD2
TGTGCCAGTAGTTCACCCGGGACATCGGTCCGAGGCTACACCTTC CASSSPGTSVRGYTF TRBV19 NA TRBJ1-2 NA
TGTGCCAGCAGCGCGACAGGGGGCTTTGTAGATGAGCAGTTCTTC CASSATGGFVDEQFF TRBV9 NA TRBJ2-1 TRBD1